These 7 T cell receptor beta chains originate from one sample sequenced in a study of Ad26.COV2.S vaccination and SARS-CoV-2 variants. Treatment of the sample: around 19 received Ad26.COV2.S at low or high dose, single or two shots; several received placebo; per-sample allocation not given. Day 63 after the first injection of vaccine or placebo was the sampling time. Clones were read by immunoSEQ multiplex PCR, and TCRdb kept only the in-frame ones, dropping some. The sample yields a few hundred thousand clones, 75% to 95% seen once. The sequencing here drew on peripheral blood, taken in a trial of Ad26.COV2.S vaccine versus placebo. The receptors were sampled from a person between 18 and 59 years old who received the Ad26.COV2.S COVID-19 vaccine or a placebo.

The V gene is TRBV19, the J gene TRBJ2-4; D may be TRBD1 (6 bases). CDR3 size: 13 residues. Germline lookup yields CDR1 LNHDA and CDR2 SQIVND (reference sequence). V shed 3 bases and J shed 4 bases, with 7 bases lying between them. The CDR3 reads CASSIQGKNIQYF. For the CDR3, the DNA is TGTGCCAGTAGTATCCAGGGGAAAAACATTCAGTACTTC.

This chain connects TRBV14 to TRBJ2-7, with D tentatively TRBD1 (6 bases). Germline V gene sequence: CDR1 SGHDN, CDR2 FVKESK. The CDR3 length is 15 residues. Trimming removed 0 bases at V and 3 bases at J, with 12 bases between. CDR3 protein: CASSQDPGGYYEQYF. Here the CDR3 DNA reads TGTGCCAGCAGCCAAGATCCTGGGGGCTACTACGAGCAGTACTTC.

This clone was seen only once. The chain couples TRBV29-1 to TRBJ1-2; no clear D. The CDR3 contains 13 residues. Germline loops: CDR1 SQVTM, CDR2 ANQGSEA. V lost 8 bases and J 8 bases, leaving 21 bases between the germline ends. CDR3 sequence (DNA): TGCAGCACCGGGAGGGAAGGGCAAAGCGGCTACACCTTC. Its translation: CSTGREGQSGYTF.

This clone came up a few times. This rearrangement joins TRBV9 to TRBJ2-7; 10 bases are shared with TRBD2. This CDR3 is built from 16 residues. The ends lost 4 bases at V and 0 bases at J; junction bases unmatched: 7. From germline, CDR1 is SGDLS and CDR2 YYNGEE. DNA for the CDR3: TGTGCCAGCAGCCCGACTAGCGGGCGCCCCTCCTACGAGCAGTACTTC. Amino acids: CASSPTSGRPSYEQYF.

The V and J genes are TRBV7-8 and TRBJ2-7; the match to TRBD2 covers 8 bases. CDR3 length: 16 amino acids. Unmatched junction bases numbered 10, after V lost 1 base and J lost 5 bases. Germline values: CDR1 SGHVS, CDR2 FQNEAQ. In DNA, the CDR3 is TGTGCCAGCAGCTTAGATTTCGGACTAGCCTTACACGAGCAGTACTTC. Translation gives CASSLDFGLALHEQYF.

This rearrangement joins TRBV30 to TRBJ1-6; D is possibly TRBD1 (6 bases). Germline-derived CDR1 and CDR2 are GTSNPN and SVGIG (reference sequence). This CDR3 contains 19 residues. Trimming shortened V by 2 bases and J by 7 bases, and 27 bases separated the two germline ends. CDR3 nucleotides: TGTGCCTGGAGTCCCCTGGTAGGGTCGGGGCAGGGACAAAATTCACCCCTCCACTTT. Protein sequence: CAWSPLVGSGQGQNSPLHF.

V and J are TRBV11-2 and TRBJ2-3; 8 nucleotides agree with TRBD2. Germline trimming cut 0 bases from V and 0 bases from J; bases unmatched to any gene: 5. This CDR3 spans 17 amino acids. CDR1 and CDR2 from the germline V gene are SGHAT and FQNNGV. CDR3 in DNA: TGTGCCAGCAGCTTAGATCGTAGCGGGGTTAGCACAGATACGCAGTATTTT. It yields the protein CASSLDRSGVSTDTQYF. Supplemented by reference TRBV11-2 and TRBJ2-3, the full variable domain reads EAGVAQSPRYKIIEKRQSVAFWCNPISGHATLYWYQQILGQGPKLLIQFQNNGVVDDSQLPKDRFSAERLKGVDSTLKIQPAKLEDSAVYLCASSLDRSGVSTDTQYFGPGTRLTVL.